The entry that follows covers one T cell receptor (beta chain) sequence. This sample was taken from a study of blood T cell repertoires in COVID-19. Across the study: The study drew acute and convalescent COVID-19 samples from the United States, Italy and Spain.

The assay was immunoSEQ multiplex PCR, and TCRdb's table has in-frame clones only and misses some. The table lists about 260,000 clones, approximately 87% of them singletons, with approximately 1.5% in the top ten. The CDR3 is 18 residues long. V lost 7 bases and J lost 0, with 21 bases in between. What was sequenced was peripheral blood. The receptor was derived from a woman in her forties who had recovered from COVID-19. This chain joins TRBV23-1 and TRBJ1-4; a possible D gene is TRBD1 (6 bases). TRBV23-1 is an open reading frame whose function is uncertain. CDR3: CASTSQGRSRATNEKLFF. As DNA, the CDR3 is TGCGCCAGCACCTCACAGGGTCGTTCCCGGGCAACTAATGAAAAACTGTTTTTT.